The sequence of this T cell receptor (beta chain) was determined in a study of T cells in Graves' hyperthyroidism and ophthalmopathy. Study observations and caveats: In the blood, most expanded thyroid clonotypes above 0.001 appeared as well.

The CDR3 is 14 amino acids. V gave up 7 bases and J gave up 4 bases, with 16 bases separating them. Germline V lookup: CDR1 MNHEY, CDR2 SVGEGT. Diagnosis relied on clinical symptoms, serum thyroxine and TRAb, thyroid ultrasound and orbital computed tomography. Regions amplified from RNA transcripts were the TCR beta CDR3 regions. A first-round RT-PCR of the TCR CDR3 used the HTBI primer set. MiXCR, applied by TCRdb to the multiplex PCR reads, yields one record per CDR3 protein. The profile shows 540,000 or so distinct CDR3 sequences, 15% to 18% of them singletons. This clonotype was seen a few times. Its target is not known.

This sequence joins TRBV6-2 or TRBV6-3 and TRBJ2-5; D is undetermined. The TCR sequence derives from a woman in her thirties with Graves' hyperthyroidism. Sequenced material: blood. This CDR3 is CASNPTSAGETQYF. The CDR3 DNA follows: TGTGCCAGCAACCCAACTTCAGCCGGAGAGACCCAGTACTTC.